One sample yielded the 18 T cell receptor beta chains listed below, sequenced in a study of CD8+CD57+ T cells in acquired aplastic anemia. Genomic DNA, the template, was used for profiling of the TCR beta VDJ and CDR3. TCRdb called the reads again in MiXCR, with one record for every CDR3 protein. This sample has 150,000 to 180,000 distinct CDR3 sequences, with about 48% found just once. For sequencing, patients were chosen who had shown expansion of CD8+CD57+ cells by flow cytometry. Sequencing was carried out using sorted CD4+, CD8+, or CD8+CD57+ T cells (not recorded which) from PBMCs. The receptors derive from a human donor with aplastic anemia.

This clonotype has a count of ten or more. A read error may account for a junction end that differs from germline. The V call is TRBV19, the J call TRBJ1-4; D is possibly TRBD1 (5 bases). The CDR3 is 12 residues long. Germline assignment: CDR1 LNHDA and CDR2 SQIVND (reference sequence). CDR3: CASSIGGAAVNF. The CDR3 coding sequence is TGTGCCAGTAGTATTGGTGGGGCGGCCGTGAATTTT.

The chain is built from TRBV7-6 and TRBJ2-6; D is undetermined. V was shortened by 1 base and J by 2 bases, with 9 bases between the two germline ends. This CDR3 is built from 16 residues. Germline CDR1 SGHVS, CDR2 FNYEAQ. The CDR3 bases are TGTGCCAGCAGCTTAGGTGTAGCAACTGGGGCCAACGTCCTGACTTTC. Its translation: CASSLGVATGANVLTF.

The CDR3 DNA follows: TGTGCCAGTAGTATAAGCCACGCCACAGATACGCAGTATTTT. Protein: CASSISHATDTQYF. The rearrangement joins TRBV19 to TRBJ2-3; D remains ambiguous. The V and J ends lost 2 bases and 2 bases respectively, with 8 bases between them. CDR1 is LNHDA and CDR2 is SQIVND in the germline V gene (reference sequence). The CDR3 is made up of 14 amino acids.

The J gene is TRBJ2-2, the V gene TRBV6-5; tentatively, D is TRBD2 (5 bases). From germline, CDR1 is MNHEY and CDR2 SVGAGI. The ends were cut back, 2 bases at V and 6 bases at J, with 7 bases in the middle. This CDR3 is built from 13 residues. The CDR3 DNA reads TGTGCCAGCAGTTACCGGGATCCCGGGGAGCTGTTTTTT. Translating it yields CASSYRDPGELFF.

On this clonotype itself: Being one base from a much bigger clone, this may be a read error. The chain is built from TRBV4-3 and TRBJ2-2; no firm D call. The CDR3 contains 14 residues. Trimming stripped 3 bases from V and 3 bases from J, with 8 bases between. Germline assignment: CDR1 LGHNA and CDR2 YSLEER. The CDR3 bases are TGCGCCAGCAGCCACGGCCGAGACACCGGGGAGCTGTTTTTT. As protein: CASSHGRDTGELFF.

In its sample, this clonotype was seen a few times. This chain connects TRBV25-1 to TRBJ1-6; tentative D call: TRBD1 (5 bases). CDR1 is MGHDK, CDR2 SYGVNS, per germline. The CDR3 runs to 14 residues. Deletions cut 3 bases from V and 10 bases from J, with 13 bases between. The CDR3 DNA sequence: TGTGCCAGCAGTGAGGGGGGGTTAGGATCACCCCTCCACTTT. It codes for CASSEGGLGSPLHF.

The table lists this clonotype with many counts. This chain links TRBV4-1 with TRBJ2-2; the D is unclear. The germline V and J ends were trimmed by 6 bases and 6 bases, with 8 bases remaining between them. Germline V gene data show CDR1 as MGHRA and CDR2 as YSYEKL. CDR3 length: 12 residues. The CDR3 protein is CASRLGSGELFF. The CDR3 coding sequence is TGCGCCAGCAGGCTGGGCTCCGGGGAGCTGTTTTTT.

The gene calls are TRBV7-3 and TRBJ2-7; possible D gene TRBD2, 6 bases. The CDR3 extends over 16 amino acids. V was pared by 3 bases and J by 0 bases, with 15 bases between. CDR1 and CDR2 (germline): SGHTA, FQGTGA. The CDR3 DNA reads TGTGCCAGCAGCTTGGTTGGGACTCAGAGCTCCTACGAGCAGTACTTC. Encoded protein: CASSLVGTQSSYEQYF.

This clonotype has at least ten counts. The chain has TRBV6-5 and TRBJ1-4; no definite D call. This CDR3 has 13 residues. Trimming took off 0 bases at V and 8 bases at J, with 7 bases between the two ends. CDR1 is MNHEY, CDR2 SVGAGI, per germline. Here the CDR3 reads CASSYSREEKLFF. The CDR3 DNA sequence: TGTGCCAGCAGTTACTCAAGGGAGGAAAAACTGTTTTTT.

This clonotype occurred many times. The genes are TRBV11-2 and TRBJ2-2; 14 bases line up with TRBD2. The CDR3 covers 18 residues. Germline CDR1 is SGHAT and CDR2 is FQNNGV. V lost 4 bases and J lost 4; bases outside the gene matches: 8. In DNA, the CDR3 is TGTGCCAGCAGCTCCCAGACTAGCGGGGGGGACGGCACCGGGGAGCTGTTTTTT. It yields the protein CASSSQTSGGDGTGELFF.

This chain links TRBV15 with TRBJ2-2; the D gene is possibly TRBD2 (5 bases). The CDR3 extends over 17 amino acids. V lost 0 bases and J lost 5, with 16 bases in between. Germline CDR1 reads LNHNV; CDR2 reads YYDKDF (reference sequence). The CDR3 sequence is CATSRDPAAVRTGELFF. The CDR3 DNA reads as TGTGCCACCAGCAGAGATCCGGCAGCGGTGAGGACCGGGGAGCTGTTTTTT. Based on the CDR3 plus reference TRBV15 and TRBJ2-2, the full variable domain is DAMVIQNPRYQVTQFGKPVTLSCSQTLNHNVMYWYQQKSSQAPKLLFHYYDKDFNNEADTPDNFQSRRPNTSFCFLDIRSPGLGDTAMYLCATSRDPAAVRTGELFFGEGSRLTVL.

This clonotype was detected a few times. The rearrangement uses TRBV9 and TRBJ1-1, with unresolved D. V was clipped by 0 bases and J by 1 base, with 4 bases between them. Germline V gives CDR1 SGDLS, CDR2 YYNGEE. The length of the CDR3 is 13 residues. CDR3 in DNA: TGTGCCAGCAGCGTAGAAGCGAACACTGAAGCTTTCTTT. Encoded protein: CASSVEANTEAFF.

The chain joins TRBV2 to TRBJ1-5; 8 nucleotides match TRBD1. Germline CDR1 reads SNHLY; CDR2 reads FYNNEI. V trimming: 5 bases; J trimming: 7 bases; junction bases outside the gene matches: 10. The CDR3 is made up of 15 amino acids. CDR3 DNA: TGTGCCAGCAGTCGTGTGACAGGGGTAAAACAGCCCCAGCATTTT. It is translated as CASSRVTGVKQPQHF.

CDR3 bases: TGTGCCAGCCTTGGTGGCGGACTTTACAATGAGCAGTTCTTC. Protein product: CASLGGGLYNEQFF. The gene calls are TRBV25-1 and TRBJ2-1; tentative D call: TRBD2 (5 bases). The CDR3 has 14 residues. V lost 8 bases to trimming and J lost 4 bases, with 15 bases between them. Germline values: CDR1 MGHDK, CDR2 SYGVNS.

This chain uses TRBV20-1 with TRBJ2-3; no clear D. V lost 6 bases and J lost 0, with 16 bases in between. Germline values: CDR1 DFQATT, CDR2 SNEGSKA (reference sequence). The CDR3 has 15 residues. DNA of the CDR3: TGCAGTGCGCGACACCCTTTATCGAGCACAGATACGCAGTATTTT. Amino acids: CSARHPLSSTDTQYF.

This clonotype was counted once. This could be a read error, since a much larger clone is one nucleotide away. V and J are TRBV4-3 and TRBJ1-2; D is unclear. The V gene's germline CDR1 is LGHNA and CDR2 YSLEER. The CDR3 has 14 residues. CDR3 DNA: TGCGCCAGCAGCAAAGATACAGATAACTATGGCTACACCTTC. Translation gives CASSKDTDNYGYTF.

The chain combines TRBV5-1 with TRBJ2-3, with 10 bases fitting TRBD1. V was clipped by 0 bases and J by 5 bases; unmatched bases: 3. Germline V gene data show CDR1 as SGHRS and CDR2 as YFSETQ. This CDR3 has 15 amino acids. As DNA, the CDR3 is TGCGCCAGCAGCTTGGGACAGGGGGCAAGAGATACGCAGTATTTT. Protein sequence: CASSLGQGARDTQYF.

This chain links TRBV24-1 with TRBJ2-5; TRBD1 agrees at 10 bases. The V and J ends lost 5 bases and 4 bases, in that order; junction bases with no gene match: 6. The CDR3 has 15 amino acids. CDR1 and CDR2 (germline): KGHDR, SFDVKD. CDR3 protein: CATSAKGQGIETQYF. CDR3 coding DNA: TGTGCCACCAGTGCCAAGGGACAGGGGATAGAGACCCAGTACTTC.